This T cell receptor (beta chain) is drawn from a study of cytomegalovirus exposure and HLA in healthy donors. Researchers ran the PCR with 60 Vbeta and 13 Jbeta primers. Libraries were prepared by immunoSEQ multiplex PCR; TCRdb keeps only in-frame clonotypes and omits some of them. The sample has about 67,000 clones; roughly 65% are singletons. Germline CDR1 SGHRS, CDR2 YFSETQ. Both ends counted, the CDR3 spans 16 residues. Comment on this clone: Since no conserved phenylalanine or tryptophan closes the CDR3, a read error is the likely cause. Because the CDR3's place on the DNA is in doubt, the DNA is left out and the CDR3 is given as listed by TCRdb.

Sequenced material: PBMCs. The receptor was isolated from a woman younger than 45 in good health and CMV-seronegative. V gene TRBV5-1 combines with J gene TRBJ2-3; the D segment call TRBD1 is taken from the table without a DNA check. CDR3: CASSLEGRGTRDTRYY.